A selection of T cell receptor beta chains follows, all from one sample in a study of identical twins. TCRdb re-called the 5' RACE reads with MiXCR, one entry per CDR3 protein. Of hundreds of thousands of distinct CDR3 sequences in the sample, more than 6.5% were seen once. The sample was also linked to a second study, of yellow fever vaccine responses in identical twins.

Sequenced material: memory (CD45RO+) T cells sorted from blood. These receptor sequences come from a young woman in good health. The CDR3 runs from the conserved cysteine through the conserved F or W. D genes are given only for firm matches. Only some rows state a clone size, as once, few, many or a class for expanded clones.

abundance: -; d_gene: TRBD1; j_gene: TRBJ1-1; v_gene: TRBV7-9; CDR3nt: TGTGCCAGCGGGGGACAGGGGCCCACTGAAGCTTTCTTT; CDR3aa: CASGGQGPTEAFF
abundance: -; d_gene: TRBD1; j_gene: TRBJ2-5; v_gene: TRBV20-1; CDR3nt: TGCAGTGCTAGATGGACAGGGCAGACCCAGTACTTC; CDR3aa: CSARWTGQTQYF
abundance: -; d_gene: -; j_gene: TRBJ2-3; v_gene: TRBV7-6; CDR3nt: TGTGCCAGCAGCTCCTCCTCCGGGGGCGGCACAGATACGCAGTATTTT; CDR3aa: CASSSSSGGGTDTQYF
abundance: -; d_gene: TRBD1; j_gene: TRBJ1-4; v_gene: TRBV12-3/TRBV12-4; CDR3nt: TGTGCCAGCAGTTTAGTCGGGACAGATGAAAAACTGTTTTTT; CDR3aa: CASSLVGTDEKLFF
abundance: few; d_gene: -; j_gene: TRBJ1-2; v_gene: TRBV7-6; CDR3nt: TGTGCCAGCAGCCCGCAAACGACAGGTTTCTATGGCTACACCTTC; CDR3aa: CASSPQTTGFYGYTF
abundance: few; d_gene: TRBD1; j_gene: TRBJ1-1; v_gene: TRBV18; CDR3nt: TGTGCCAGCTCACCCCTACCGCGGACAGGGGTTCTGAACACTGAAGCTTTCTTT; CDR3aa: CASSPLPRTGVLNTEAFF
abundance: few; d_gene: TRBD2; j_gene: TRBJ2-5; v_gene: TRBV4-1; CDR3nt: TGCGCCAGCAGCCAAGACTCTAGCGGGGGCGAGACCCAGTACTTC; CDR3aa: CASSQDSSGGETQYF
abundance: -; d_gene: -; j_gene: TRBJ2-5; v_gene: TRBV4-2; CDR3nt: TGTGCCAGCAGCCAAGATCGGACTACCCAAGAGACCCAGTACTTC; CDR3aa: CASSQDRTTQETQYF
abundance: many; d_gene: -; j_gene: TRBJ2-3; v_gene: TRBV10-3; CDR3nt: TGTGCCATCTCGGATGGGACATCTAGCACAGATACGCAGTATTTT; CDR3aa: CAISDGTSSTDTQYF
abundance: many; d_gene: -; j_gene: TRBJ2-7; v_gene: TRBV2; CDR3nt: TGTGCCAGCACCCCACTAGGGAGAGACGAGCAGTACTTC; CDR3aa: CASTPLGRDEQYF
abundance: -; d_gene: TRBD1; j_gene: TRBJ1-1; v_gene: TRBV29-1; CDR3nt: TGCAGCGTTCATGGGACAGCGAACACTGAAGCTTTCTTT; CDR3aa: CSVHGTANTEAFF
abundance: -; d_gene: -; j_gene: TRBJ1-4; v_gene: TRBV20-1; CDR3nt: TGCAGTGCTAGAGACTTAGGGCGGGTATTATTTTTT; CDR3aa: CSARDLGRVLFF
abundance: -; d_gene: -; j_gene: TRBJ2-4; v_gene: TRBV28; CDR3nt: TGTGCCAGCAGTCTTACAGGGAACATTCAGTACTTC; CDR3aa: CASSLTGNIQYF
abundance: many; d_gene: -; j_gene: TRBJ1-5; v_gene: TRBV24-1; CDR3nt: TGTGCCACCAGTGACCTACGGGGGGAGCCCAATCAGCCCCAGCATTTT; CDR3aa: CATSDLRGEPNQPQHF
abundance: -; d_gene: TRBD1; j_gene: TRBJ2-1; v_gene: TRBV15; CDR3nt: TGTGCCACCAGCAGACTCCCGGGACAGGGGTTCAATGAGCAGTTCTTC; CDR3aa: CATSRLPGQGFNEQFF
abundance: -; d_gene: TRBD1; j_gene: TRBJ2-5; v_gene: TRBV27; CDR3nt: TGTGCCAGCAGTACAGGGGTCAAGGAGACCCAGTACTTC; CDR3aa: CASSTGVKETQYF
abundance: many; d_gene: TRBD2; j_gene: TRBJ2-3; v_gene: TRBV20-1; CDR3nt: TGCAGTGCAAGGTGGCGGGGGGTCACAGATACGCAGTATTTT; CDR3aa: CSARWRGVTDTQYF
abundance: few; d_gene: TRBD2; j_gene: TRBJ2-1; v_gene: TRBV7-2; CDR3nt: TGTGCCAGCACCGACGGGCGGGGGAGCTACAATGAGCAGTTCTTC; CDR3aa: CASTDGRGSYNEQFF
abundance: few; d_gene: -; j_gene: TRBJ2-1; v_gene: TRBV6-1; CDR3nt: TGTGCCAGCGCTAAGTCAGGGGAAGTTAGAAATGAGCAGTTCTTC; CDR3aa: CASAKSGEVRNEQFF
abundance: many; d_gene: TRBD2; j_gene: TRBJ2-4; v_gene: TRBV5-1; CDR3nt: TGCGCCAGCAGCAACACCGGGACTAGCGGAGCCCTAGCCAAAAACATTCAGTACTTC; CDR3aa: CASSNTGTSGALAKNIQYF
abundance: many; d_gene: -; j_gene: TRBJ2-3; v_gene: TRBV5-1; CDR3nt: TGCGCCAGCAGCACGGCCTTGGGGGATACGCAGTATTTT; CDR3aa: CASSTALGDTQYF
abundance: -; d_gene: -; j_gene: TRBJ2-7; v_gene: TRBV3-1; CDR3nt: TGTGCCAGCAGCCCGGGGACACGGTCCTACGAGCAGTACTTC; CDR3aa: CASSPGTRSYEQYF
abundance: many; d_gene: -; j_gene: TRBJ2-7; v_gene: TRBV7-3; CDR3nt: TGTGCCAGCAGCTTAGACAGGAACTCCTACGAGCAGTACTTC; CDR3aa: CASSLDRNSYEQYF
abundance: few; d_gene: -; j_gene: TRBJ1-1; v_gene: TRBV4-2; CDR3nt: TGTGCCAGCAGCCAAGCAGGGATGAACACTGAAGCTTTCTTT; CDR3aa: CASSQAGMNTEAFF
abundance: few; d_gene: -; j_gene: TRBJ1-2; v_gene: TRBV5-1; CDR3nt: TGCGCCAGCAGCTCCCCAGGCAGCGCTTTTTATGGCTACACCTTC; CDR3aa: CASSSPGSAFYGYTF
abundance: many; d_gene: -; j_gene: TRBJ1-1; v_gene: TRBV29-1; CDR3nt: TGCAGCGTCTCTACGGCTAACACTGAAGCTTTCTTT; CDR3aa: CSVSTANTEAFF
abundance: many; d_gene: -; j_gene: TRBJ2-1; v_gene: TRBV10-2; CDR3nt: TGCGCCAGCCTGGGGCGGGAAGCCTACAATGAGCAGTTCTTC; CDR3aa: CASLGREAYNEQFF
abundance: few; d_gene: -; j_gene: TRBJ1-2; v_gene: TRBV18; CDR3nt: TGTGCCAGCTCACCACGGGGCGAGGGCTACACCTTC; CDR3aa: CASSPRGEGYTF
abundance: few; d_gene: -; j_gene: TRBJ2-3; v_gene: TRBV19; CDR3nt: TGTGCCAGTAGAGTGGGCTTAGAAGGGACGCAGTATTTT; CDR3aa: CASRVGLEGTQYF
abundance: many; d_gene: -; j_gene: TRBJ2-2; v_gene: TRBV20-1; CDR3nt: TGCAGTGCTAGAATCTCGGGGTTCACCGGGGAGCTGTTTTTT; CDR3aa: CSARISGFTGELFF
abundance: -; d_gene: -; j_gene: TRBJ1-3; v_gene: TRBV28; CDR3nt: TGTGCCAGCGGAGGTCGGGGGGGCCAGGGCAACACCATATATTTT; CDR3aa: CASGGRGGQGNTIYF
abundance: many; d_gene: -; j_gene: TRBJ1-2; v_gene: TRBV5-1; CDR3nt: TGCGCCAGCAGTCTACATCAACAGCAGTCTAACTATGGCTACACCTTC; CDR3aa: CASSLHQQQSNYGYTF
abundance: few; d_gene: TRBD2; j_gene: TRBJ2-2; v_gene: TRBV7-2; CDR3nt: TGTGCCAGCAGCCTCCCCCGGAGTAGCGGGATCCCAGGGGAGCTGTTTTTT; CDR3aa: CASSLPRSSGIPGELFF
abundance: few; d_gene: -; j_gene: TRBJ2-1; v_gene: TRBV11-2; CDR3nt: TGTGCCAGCAGCTTTACAGGGCCCAAGAATGAGCAGTTCTTC; CDR3aa: CASSFTGPKNEQFF
abundance: many; d_gene: TRBD1; j_gene: TRBJ1-4; v_gene: TRBV12-3/TRBV12-4; CDR3nt: TGTGCCATCAAACCTCAGGGGGCGGGTGAAAAACTGTTTTTT; CDR3aa: CAIKPQGAGEKLFF
abundance: many; d_gene: -; j_gene: TRBJ1-1; v_gene: TRBV12-3/TRBV12-4; CDR3nt: TGTGCCAGCAGTTTCAACAGGTTGGAAGCTTTCTTT; CDR3aa: CASSFNRLEAFF
abundance: many; d_gene: -; j_gene: TRBJ2-2; v_gene: TRBV5-1; CDR3nt: TGCGCCAGCAGCTATAGTGGGACACTCGCGAACACCGGGGAGCTGTTTTTT; CDR3aa: CASSYSGTLANTGELFF
abundance: -; d_gene: -; j_gene: TRBJ1-2; v_gene: TRBV28; CDR3nt: TGTGCCAGCAGTTTAGGCACAAGCAGGGGTGGCTACACCTTC; CDR3aa: CASSLGTSRGGYTF
abundance: few; d_gene: -; j_gene: TRBJ1-1; v_gene: TRBV27; CDR3nt: TGTGCCAGCGAATATAAACAGGGTCTTATGAACACTGAAGCTTTCTTT; CDR3aa: CASEYKQGLMNTEAFF
abundance: -; d_gene: -; j_gene: TRBJ2-7; v_gene: TRBV5-1; CDR3nt: TGCGCCAGCAGCCCCCTGGCGGGCTACGAGCAGTACTTC; CDR3aa: CASSPLAGYEQYF
abundance: few; d_gene: TRBD1; j_gene: TRBJ1-2; v_gene: TRBV15; CDR3nt: TGTGCCACCAGCAGAGAGGGACAGGGTCGTCGCTACACCTTC; CDR3aa: CATSREGQGRRYTF
abundance: many; d_gene: -; j_gene: TRBJ1-3; v_gene: TRBV7-9; CDR3nt: TGTGCCAGCAGCCCCAGGGCACAGCCTGGAAACACCATATATTTT; CDR3aa: CASSPRAQPGNTIYF
abundance: few; d_gene: TRBD2; j_gene: TRBJ2-1; v_gene: TRBV7-3; CDR3nt: TGTGCCAGCAGCCCGACCGGGACTAGCGGGAGAGGTGAGCAGTTCTTC; CDR3aa: CASSPTGTSGRGEQFF
abundance: few; d_gene: -; j_gene: TRBJ1-3; v_gene: TRBV6-4; CDR3nt: TGTGCCAGCAGTGACTCCTACGGGGGCTGGTCTTATTCCTCTGGAAACACCATATATTTT; CDR3aa: CASSDSYGGWSYSSGNTIYF
abundance: few; d_gene: TRBD1; j_gene: TRBJ1-5; v_gene: TRBV7-2; CDR3nt: TGTGCCAGCAGCACCCCCTCGGGACAGGGTTATCAGCCCCAGCATTTT; CDR3aa: CASSTPSGQGYQPQHF
abundance: few; d_gene: -; j_gene: TRBJ2-1; v_gene: TRBV6-1; CDR3nt: TGTGCCAGCAGTGAACAGAGGCCACAGAACGGTGAGCAGTTCTTC; CDR3aa: CASSEQRPQNGEQFF
abundance: few; d_gene: -; j_gene: TRBJ1-1; v_gene: TRBV3-1; CDR3nt: TGTGCCAGCAACCTCAGGGGGAACACTGAAGCTTTCTTT; CDR3aa: CASNLRGNTEAFF
abundance: few; d_gene: TRBD1; j_gene: TRBJ1-4; v_gene: TRBV7-8; CDR3nt: TGTGCCAGCAGCAGTCAGGGGGAGGGGGAAAAACTGTTTTTT; CDR3aa: CASSSQGEGEKLFF
abundance: -; d_gene: -; j_gene: TRBJ2-7; v_gene: TRBV6-5; CDR3nt: TGTGCCAGCAGTCTACTGGGGGCCTACGAGCAGTACTTC; CDR3aa: CASSLLGAYEQYF
abundance: many; d_gene: -; j_gene: TRBJ2-2; v_gene: TRBV6-1; CDR3nt: TGTGCCAGCAGCGAGGGGCCCGACACCGGGGAGCTGTTTTTT; CDR3aa: CASSEGPDTGELFF
abundance: many; d_gene: TRBD1; j_gene: TRBJ2-1; v_gene: TRBV3-1; CDR3nt: TGTGCCAGCAGCCGCGGACAGGCGAATGAGCAGTTCTTC; CDR3aa: CASSRGQANEQFF
abundance: few; d_gene: -; j_gene: TRBJ1-3; v_gene: TRBV12-3/TRBV12-4; CDR3nt: TGTGCCAGCAGTTTTTTATCGACCCGCTCTGGAAACACCATATATTTT; CDR3aa: CASSFLSTRSGNTIYF
abundance: -; d_gene: -; j_gene: TRBJ2-7; v_gene: TRBV10-2; CDR3nt: TGCGCCAGCAGTGCACACGGGAGAAACTACGAGCAGTACTTC; CDR3aa: CASSAHGRNYEQYF